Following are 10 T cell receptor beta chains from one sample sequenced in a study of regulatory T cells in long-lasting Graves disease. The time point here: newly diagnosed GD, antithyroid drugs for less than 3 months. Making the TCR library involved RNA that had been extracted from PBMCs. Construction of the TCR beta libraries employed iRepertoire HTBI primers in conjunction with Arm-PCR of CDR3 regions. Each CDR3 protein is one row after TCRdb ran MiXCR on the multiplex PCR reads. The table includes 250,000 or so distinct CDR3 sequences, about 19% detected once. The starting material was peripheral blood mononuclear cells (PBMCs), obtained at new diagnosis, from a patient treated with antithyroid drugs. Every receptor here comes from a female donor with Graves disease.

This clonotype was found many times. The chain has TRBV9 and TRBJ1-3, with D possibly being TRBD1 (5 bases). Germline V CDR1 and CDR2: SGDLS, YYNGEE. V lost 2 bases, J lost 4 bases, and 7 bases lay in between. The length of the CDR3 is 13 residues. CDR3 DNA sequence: TGTGCCAGCAGCGTCCGACAGGGAAACACCATATATTTT. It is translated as CASSVRQGNTIYF.

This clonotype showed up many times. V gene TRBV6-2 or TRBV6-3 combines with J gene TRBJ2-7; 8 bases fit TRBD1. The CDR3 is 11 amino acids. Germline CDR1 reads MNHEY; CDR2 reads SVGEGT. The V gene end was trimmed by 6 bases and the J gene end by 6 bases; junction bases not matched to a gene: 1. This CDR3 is CASRTGAEQYF. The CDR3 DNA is TGTGCCAGCAGGACAGGGGCCGAGCAGTACTTC.

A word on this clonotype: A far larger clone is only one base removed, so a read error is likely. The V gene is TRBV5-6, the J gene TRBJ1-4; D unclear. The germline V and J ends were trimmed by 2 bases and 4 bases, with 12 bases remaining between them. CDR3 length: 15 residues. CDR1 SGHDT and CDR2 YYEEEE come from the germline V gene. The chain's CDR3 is CASSFSRGLNEKLFF. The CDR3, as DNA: TGTGCCAGCAGCTTTTCTCGGGGTCTTAATGAAAAACTGTTTTTT.

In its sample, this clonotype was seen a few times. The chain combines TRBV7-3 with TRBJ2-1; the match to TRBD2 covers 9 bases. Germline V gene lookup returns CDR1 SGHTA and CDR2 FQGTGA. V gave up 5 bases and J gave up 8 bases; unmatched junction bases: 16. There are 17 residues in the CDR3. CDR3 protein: CASSPGGNSGSMDEQFF. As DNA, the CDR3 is TGTGCCAGCAGCCCTGGTGGTAATAGCGGGAGTATGGATGAGCAGTTCTTC.

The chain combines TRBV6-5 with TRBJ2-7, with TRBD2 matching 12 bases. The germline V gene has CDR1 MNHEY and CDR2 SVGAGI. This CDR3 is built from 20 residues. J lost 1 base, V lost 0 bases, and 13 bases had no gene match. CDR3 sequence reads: CASSYSLRASGGAVSYEQYF. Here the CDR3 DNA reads TGTGCCAGCAGTTACTCCCTGCGCGCTAGCGGGGGGGCCGTGTCCTACGAGCAGTACTTC.

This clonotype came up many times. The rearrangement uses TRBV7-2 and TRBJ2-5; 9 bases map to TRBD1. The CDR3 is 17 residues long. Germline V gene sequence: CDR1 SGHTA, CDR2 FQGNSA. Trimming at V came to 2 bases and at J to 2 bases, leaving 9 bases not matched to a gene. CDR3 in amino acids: CASSLTGRGQGQETQYF. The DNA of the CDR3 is TGTGCCAGCAGCTTAACCGGAAGGGGACAGGGACAAGAGACCCAGTACTTC.

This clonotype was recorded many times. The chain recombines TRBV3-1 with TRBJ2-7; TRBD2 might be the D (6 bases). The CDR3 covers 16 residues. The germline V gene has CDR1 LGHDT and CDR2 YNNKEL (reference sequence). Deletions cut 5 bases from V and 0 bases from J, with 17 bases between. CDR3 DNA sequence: TGTGCCAGCAGCGCCCGGGACTCTACAATCTCCTACGAGCAGTACTTC. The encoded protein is CASSARDSTISYEQYF.

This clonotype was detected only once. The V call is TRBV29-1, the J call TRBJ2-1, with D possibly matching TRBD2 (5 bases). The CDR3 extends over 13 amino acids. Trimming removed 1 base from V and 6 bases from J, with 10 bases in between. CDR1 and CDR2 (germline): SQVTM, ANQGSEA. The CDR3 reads CSVEGSVGNEQFF. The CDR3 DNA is TGCAGCGTTGAAGGTAGCGTGGGCAATGAGCAGTTCTTC.

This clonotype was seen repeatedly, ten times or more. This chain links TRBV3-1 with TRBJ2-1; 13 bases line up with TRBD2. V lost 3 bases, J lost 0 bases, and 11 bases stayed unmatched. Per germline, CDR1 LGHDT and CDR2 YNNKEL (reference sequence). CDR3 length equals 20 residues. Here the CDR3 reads CASSHRPGLAGRSSYNEQFF. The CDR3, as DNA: TGTGCCAGCAGCCATAGACCGGGACTAGCGGGAAGAAGCTCCTACAATGAGCAGTTCTTC.

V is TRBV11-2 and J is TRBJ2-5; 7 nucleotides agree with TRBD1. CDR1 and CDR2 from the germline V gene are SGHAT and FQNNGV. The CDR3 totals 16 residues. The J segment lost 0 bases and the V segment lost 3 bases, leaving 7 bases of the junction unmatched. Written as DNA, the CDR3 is TGTGCCAGCAGCTTGGGACAGTCCCCATACCAAGAGACCCAGTACTTC. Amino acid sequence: CASSLGQSPYQETQYF.